Shown below are 16 T cell receptor beta chains from a single sample sequenced in a study of CD8 T cells in ankylosing spondylitis. Overall study findings and caveats: The study identified a TCR beta motif of several highly homologous variants that appeared characteristic of ankylosing spondylitis blood.

These receptors are not linked to any known antigen. TCRdb fed the 5' RACE reads into MiXCR, producing one record per CDR3 protein. The sample has under 850,000 distinct CDR3 sequences, around 20% seen once; the top ten hold around a fifth. The material sequenced was blood, either unsorted or a sorted T cell fraction (not recorded which). The receptors originated from a male donor with ankylosing spondylitis.

J is TRBJ1-3 and V is TRBV20-1; tentative D call: TRBD1 (5 bases). Between the trimmed V and J ends, which lost 0 bases and 0 bases, there was a span of 15 bases. Germline CDR1 reads DFQATT; CDR2 reads SNEGSKA (reference sequence). This CDR3 has 17 residues. In nucleotides, the CDR3 is TGCAGTGCTAGAGAGGGGAGACAGCCACTCTCTGGAAACACCATATATTTT. Protein product: CSAREGRQPLSGNTIYF.

The J gene is TRBJ1-1, the V gene TRBV5-5; the match to TRBD1 covers 8 bases. The CDR3 has 17 amino acids. The V gene end was trimmed by 4 bases and the J gene end by 4 bases; junction bases not matched to a gene: 15. The germline V gene encodes CDR1 SGHKS and CDR2 YYEKEE (reference sequence). The CDR3 bases are TGTGCCAGCAGCACCGGACAGGGAATGGGGTCGGGCACTGAAGCTTTCTTT. Protein sequence: CASSTGQGMGSGTEAFF.

V is TRBV5-6 and J is TRBJ1-4; D gene uncertain. Germline loops: CDR1 SGHDT, CDR2 YYEEEE. Trimming pared 2 bases from V and 8 bases from J, leaving 19 bases between. The length of the CDR3 is 16 residues. CDR3 in amino acids: CASSLDRKAGGEKLFF. CDR3 bases: TGTGCCAGCAGCTTAGACCGGAAGGCCGGTGGGGAAAAACTGTTTTTT.

This clonotype was found a few times. This rearrangement joins TRBV30 to TRBJ1-1, with D hard to call. The CDR3 is 13 residues long. Trimming removed 5 bases at V and 1 base at J, with 11 bases between. The germline V gene has CDR1 GTSNPN and CDR2 SVGIG (reference sequence). The CDR3 coding sequence is TGTGCCTGGGCCGGGAAAACGAACACTGAAGCTTTCTTT. It yields the protein CAWAGKTNTEAFF.

The chain combines TRBV20-1 with TRBJ2-1; the D is unclear. Germline CDR1 and CDR2: DFQATT and SNEGSKA (reference sequence). The CDR3 is made up of 17 amino acids. Between the trimmed V and J ends, which lost 2 bases and 0 bases, there was a span of 17 bases. The DNA of the CDR3 is TGCAGTGCTAGATCGCGCAGGCCAAGGAGCTCCTACAATGAGCAGTTCTTC. Translated: CSARSRRPRSSYNEQFF.

A few counts support this clonotype. The rearrangement uses TRBV7-9 and TRBJ2-7; 8 bases align to TRBD2. This CDR3 region has 12 residues. Germline CDR1 SEHNR, CDR2 FQNEAQ (reference sequence). V lost 8 bases, J lost 3 bases, and 3 bases stayed unmatched. CDR3 in DNA: TGTGCCAGCTGGCGGGAGGACTACGAGCAGTACTTC. Translation: CASWREDYEQYF.

This chain links TRBV7-3 with TRBJ2-1; TRBD1 matches 8 bases. The germline CDR1 and CDR2 sequences are SGHTA and FQGTGA. The CDR3 is 21 amino acids. V was pared by 1 base and J by 0 bases, with 17 bases of the junction left unmatched. CDR3 protein: CASSLNWVDRGTSDSYNEQFF. CDR3 sequence (DNA): TGTGCCAGCAGCTTAAATTGGGTTGACAGGGGAACTTCAGACTCCTACAATGAGCAGTTCTTC.

The CDR3 is CATSRDSGTPYSNQPQHF. In nucleotides, the CDR3 is TGTGCCACCAGCAGAGATAGCGGGACACCCTATAGCAATCAGCCCCAGCATTTT. The rearrangement links TRBV15 to TRBJ1-5, with D possibly being TRBD1 (6 bases). The V gene lost 0 bases and the J gene lost 0 bases, with 15 bases spanning the gap. The CDR3 sequence is 18 residues long. The germline gives CDR1 LNHNV, CDR2 YYDKDF (reference sequence).

J is TRBJ2-7 and V is TRBV20-1; the match to TRBD1 covers 9 bases. CDR3 length equals 17 residues. CDR1 and CDR2 (germline): DFQATT, SNEGSKA (reference sequence). The ends lost 6 bases at V and 0 bases at J; junction bases unmatched: 15. The CDR3 reads CSAEDTGGQLSSYEQYF. Written as DNA, the CDR3 is TGCAGTGCCGAAGACACAGGGGGCCAACTAAGCTCCTACGAGCAGTACTTC.

The gene calls are TRBV28 and TRBJ1-5; 7 bases line up with TRBD1. In germline, CDR1 is MDHEN, CDR2 SYDVKM. The CDR3 consists of 15 residues. J gave up 2 bases and V 8 bases, and 9 bases lay outside the gene matches. CDR3 nucleotides: TGTGCCAGCTTAGGACAGGTCGTCGGCAATCAGCCCCAGCATTTT. As protein: CASLGQVVGNQPQHF.

This clonotype was recorded at least ten times. The chain is built from TRBV15 and TRBJ2-1; 13 bases are shared with TRBD2. Losses at the gene ends were 5 bases for V and 11 bases for J; bases not matched to a gene: 9. The germline gives CDR1 LNHNV, CDR2 YYDKDF (reference sequence). The CDR3 covers 15 residues. In DNA form, the CDR3 reads TGTGCCACCAGCCCTCCCGGGACTAGCGGGGTGAAGCAGTTCTTC. Translated: CATSPPGTSGVKQFF.

The rearrangement links TRBV11-2 to TRBJ2-1, with 9 bases identical to TRBD2. CDR1 is SGHAT and CDR2 is FQNNGV in the germline V gene. This CDR3 comprises 15 residues. Unmatched junction bases numbered 10, after V lost 0 bases and J lost 13 bases. The CDR3 region is CASSLELASGTPQFF. CDR3 DNA sequence: TGTGCCAGCAGCTTAGAGCTGGCTAGCGGGACCCCCCAGTTCTTC.

The chain uses TRBV29-1 and TRBJ2-1; D is uncertain. The germline CDR1 and CDR2 sequences are SQVTM and ANQGSEA. The V gene lost 0 bases and the J gene lost 4 bases, with 7 bases spanning the gap. The CDR3 sequence is 13 residues long. CDR3 coding DNA: TGCAGCGTTGAAGAATGGGTATACAATGAGCAGTTCTTC. Amino acids: CSVEEWVYNEQFF.

This clonotype was observed a handful of times. This chain links TRBV11-2 with TRBJ2-3; D is unclear. CDR3 size: 12 residues. The germline V and J ends were trimmed by 4 bases and 5 bases, with 7 bases remaining between them. The germline CDR1 and CDR2 sequences are SGHAT and FQNNGV. CDR3 DNA: TGTGCCAGCAGCTCCACGGTAGATACGCAGTATTTT. Its translation: CASSSTVDTQYF.

This clonotype has at least ten counts. This chain connects TRBV7-9 to TRBJ2-5; 8 nucleotides agree with TRBD1. J lost 3 bases, V lost 4 bases, and 7 bases had no gene match. The CDR3 is 15 residues long. Germline CDR1 is SEHNR and CDR2 is FQNEAQ (reference sequence). CDR3 in amino acids: CASSYLTTGEETQYF. The DNA for the CDR3 is TGTGCCAGCAGCTATTTAACGACAGGGGAAGAGACCCAGTACTTC.

This clonotype was detected a few times. The gene calls are TRBV5-1 and TRBJ1-1, with 8 bases aligning to TRBD1. Germline V CDR1 and CDR2: SGHRS, YFSETQ. The junction had 3 bases not matched to a gene; V was cut back by 2 bases and J by 3 bases. CDR3 length equals 14 residues. The CDR3 nucleotides read TGCGCCAGCAGCTTTCAGACAGGGGACACTGAAGCTTTCTTT. Translated, it gives CASSFQTGDTEAFF.